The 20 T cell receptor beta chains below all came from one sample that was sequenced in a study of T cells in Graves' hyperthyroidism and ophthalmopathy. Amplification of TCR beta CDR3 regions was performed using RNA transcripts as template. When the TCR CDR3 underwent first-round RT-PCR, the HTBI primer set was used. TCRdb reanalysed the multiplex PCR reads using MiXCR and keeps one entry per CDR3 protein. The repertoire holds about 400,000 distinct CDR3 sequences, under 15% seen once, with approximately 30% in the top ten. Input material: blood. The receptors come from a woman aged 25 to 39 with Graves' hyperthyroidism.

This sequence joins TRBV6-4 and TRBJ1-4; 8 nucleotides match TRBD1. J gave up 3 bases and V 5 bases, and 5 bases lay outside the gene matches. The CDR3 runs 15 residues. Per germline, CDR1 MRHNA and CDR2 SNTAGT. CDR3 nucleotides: TGTGCCAGCAGTATTACGACAGGGGCTAATGAAAAACTGTTTTTT. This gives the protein CASSITTGANEKLFF.

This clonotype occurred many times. CDR3 in amino acids: CASSYSGLAGDADTQYF. CDR3 sequence (DNA): TGTGCCAGCAGTTACTCAGGTCTAGCGGGAGATGCAGATACGCAGTATTTT. The chain recombines TRBV6-6 with TRBJ2-3; 10 nucleotides agree with TRBD2. The V gene end was trimmed by 0 bases and the J gene end by 4 bases; junction bases not matched to a gene: 7. This CDR3 is 17 amino acids long. Germline V gene data show CDR1 as MNHNY and CDR2 as SVGAGI (reference sequence).

CDR3: CASSKSWGQHNEQFF. The DNA for the CDR3 is TGTGCCAGTAGTAAAAGTTGGGGGCAGCACAATGAGCAGTTCTTC. The chain recombines TRBV19 with TRBJ2-1, with D possibly matching TRBD1 (6 bases). CDR3 length equals 15 residues. The V end was cut by 4 bases, the J end by 5 bases, with 15 bases between. Germline lookup yields CDR1 LNHDA and CDR2 SQIVND (reference sequence).

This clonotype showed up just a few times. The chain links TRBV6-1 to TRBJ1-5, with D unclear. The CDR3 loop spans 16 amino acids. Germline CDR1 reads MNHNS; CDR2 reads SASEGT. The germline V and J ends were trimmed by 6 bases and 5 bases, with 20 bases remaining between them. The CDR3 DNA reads TGTGCCAGCAGACTTGATACACCTCGGAGCTATCAGCCCCAGCATTTT. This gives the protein CASRLDTPRSYQPQHF.

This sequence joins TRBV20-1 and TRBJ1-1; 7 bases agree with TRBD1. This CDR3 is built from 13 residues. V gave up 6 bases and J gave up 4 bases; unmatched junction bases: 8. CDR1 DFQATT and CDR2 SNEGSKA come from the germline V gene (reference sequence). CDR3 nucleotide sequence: TGCAGTGCCCTAAGGGCAGGGGGCACTGAAGCTTTCTTT. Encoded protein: CSALRAGGTEAFF.

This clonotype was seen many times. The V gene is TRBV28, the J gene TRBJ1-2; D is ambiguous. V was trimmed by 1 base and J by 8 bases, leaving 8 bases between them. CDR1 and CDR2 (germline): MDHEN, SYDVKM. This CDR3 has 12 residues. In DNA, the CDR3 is TGTGCCAGCAGTTTATTTGCCAGAGGCTACACCTTC. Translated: CASSLFARGYTF.

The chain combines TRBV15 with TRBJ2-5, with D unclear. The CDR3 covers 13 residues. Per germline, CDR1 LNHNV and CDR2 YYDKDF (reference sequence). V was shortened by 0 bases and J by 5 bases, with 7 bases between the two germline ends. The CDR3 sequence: CATSRDLKETQYF. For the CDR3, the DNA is TGTGCCACCAGCAGAGACCTCAAGGAGACCCAGTACTTC.

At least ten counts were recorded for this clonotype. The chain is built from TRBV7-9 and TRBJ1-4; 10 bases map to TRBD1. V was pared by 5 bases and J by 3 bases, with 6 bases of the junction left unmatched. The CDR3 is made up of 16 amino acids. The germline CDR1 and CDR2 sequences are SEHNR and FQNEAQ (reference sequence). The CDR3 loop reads CASSTGTGVANEKLFF. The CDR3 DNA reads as TGTGCCAGCAGCACCGGGACAGGGGTGGCTAATGAAAAACTGTTTTTT.

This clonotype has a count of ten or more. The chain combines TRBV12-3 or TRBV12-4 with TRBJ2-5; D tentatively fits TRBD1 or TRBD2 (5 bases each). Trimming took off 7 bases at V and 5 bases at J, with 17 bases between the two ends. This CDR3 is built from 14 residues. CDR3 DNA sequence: TGTGCCAGCAAGAGTGCGTGGGGGTGGGAGACCCAGTACTTC. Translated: CASKSAWGWETQYF.

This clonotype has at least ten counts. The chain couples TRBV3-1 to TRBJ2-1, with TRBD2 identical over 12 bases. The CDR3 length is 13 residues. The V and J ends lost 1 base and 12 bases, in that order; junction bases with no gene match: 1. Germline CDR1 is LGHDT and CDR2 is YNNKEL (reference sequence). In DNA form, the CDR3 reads TGTGCCAGCAGCCAAGCTAGCGGGGGGGCGCAGTTCTTC. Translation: CASSQASGGAQFF.

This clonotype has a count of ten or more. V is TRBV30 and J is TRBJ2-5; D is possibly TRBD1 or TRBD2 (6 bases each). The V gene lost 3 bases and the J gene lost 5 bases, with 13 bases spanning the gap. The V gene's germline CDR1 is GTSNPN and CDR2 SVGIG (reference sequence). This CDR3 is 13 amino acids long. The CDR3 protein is CAWSGGGRETQYF. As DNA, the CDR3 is TGTGCCTGGAGCGGGGGCGGGCGCGAGACCCAGTACTTC.

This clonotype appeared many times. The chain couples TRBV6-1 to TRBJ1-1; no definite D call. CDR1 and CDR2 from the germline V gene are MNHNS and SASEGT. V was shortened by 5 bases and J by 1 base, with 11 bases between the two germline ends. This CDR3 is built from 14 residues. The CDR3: CASSLGRTNTEAFF. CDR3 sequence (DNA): TGTGCCAGCAGTTTAGGACGGACGAACACTGAAGCTTTCTTT.

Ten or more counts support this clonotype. The CDR3 protein is CSALVRGGEQYF. Written as DNA, the CDR3 is TGCAGTGCCCTCGTCAGGGGGGGCGAGCAGTACTTC. V is TRBV20-1 and J is TRBJ2-7; D is perhaps TRBD1 or TRBD2 (7 bases each). The CDR3 sequence is 12 residues long. Germline V gene lookup returns CDR1 DFQATT and CDR2 SNEGSKA (reference sequence). V dropped 6 bases and J dropped 6 bases, with 15 bases sitting between them.

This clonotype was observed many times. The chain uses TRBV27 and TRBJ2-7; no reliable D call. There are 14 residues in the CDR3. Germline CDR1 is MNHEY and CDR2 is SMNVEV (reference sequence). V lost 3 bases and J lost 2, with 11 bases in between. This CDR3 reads CASSLSGSPYEQYF. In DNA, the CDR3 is TGTGCCAGCAGTTTGTCGGGTTCACCCTACGAGCAGTACTTC.

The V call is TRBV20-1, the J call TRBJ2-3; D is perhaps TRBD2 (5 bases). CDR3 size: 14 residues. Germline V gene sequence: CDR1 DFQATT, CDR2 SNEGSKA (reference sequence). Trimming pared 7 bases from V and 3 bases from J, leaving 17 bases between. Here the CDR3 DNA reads TGCAGTGTCCCACTAAAACGGAGGACAGATACGCAGTATTTT. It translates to CSVPLKRRTDTQYF.

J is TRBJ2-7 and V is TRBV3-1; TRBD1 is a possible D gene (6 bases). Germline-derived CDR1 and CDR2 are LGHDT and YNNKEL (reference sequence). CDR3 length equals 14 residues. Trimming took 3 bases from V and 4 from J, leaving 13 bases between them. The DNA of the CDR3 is TGTGCCAGCAGCCAGGACCTAGGGGGATACGAGCAGTACTTC. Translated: CASSQDLGGYEQYF.

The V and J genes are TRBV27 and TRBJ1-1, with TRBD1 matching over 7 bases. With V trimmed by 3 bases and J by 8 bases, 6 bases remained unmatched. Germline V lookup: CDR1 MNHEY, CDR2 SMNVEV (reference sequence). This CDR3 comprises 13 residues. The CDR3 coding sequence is TGTGCCAGCAGTTTTTCGGAGGGGGCCGAAGCTTTCTTT. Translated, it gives CASSFSEGAEAFF.

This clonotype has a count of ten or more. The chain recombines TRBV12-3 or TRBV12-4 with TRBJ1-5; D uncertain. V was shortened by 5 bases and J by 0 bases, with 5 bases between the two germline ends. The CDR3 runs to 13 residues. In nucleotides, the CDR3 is TGTGCCAGCAGTAGAAATAGCAATCAGCCCCAGCATTTT. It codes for CASSRNSNQPQHF.

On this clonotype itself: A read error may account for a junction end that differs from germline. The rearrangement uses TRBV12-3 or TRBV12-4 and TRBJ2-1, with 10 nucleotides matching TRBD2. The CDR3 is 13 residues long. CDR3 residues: CASSLAGADEQFF. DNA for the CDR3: TGTGCCAGCAGTCTAGCGGGAGCGGATGAGCAGTTCTTC.

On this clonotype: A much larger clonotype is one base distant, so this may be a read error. The CDR3 sequence is CASSSRGSLYGYTF. The CDR3 DNA is TGTGCCAGCAGTTCAAGGGGCTCCCTCTATGGCTACACCTTC. The rearrangement uses TRBV27 and TRBJ1-2, with D possibly TRBD1 on 5 matching bases. Trimming stripped 4 bases from V and 4 bases from J, with 13 bases between. This CDR3 is 14 amino acids long. CDR1 is MNHEY, CDR2 SMNVEV, per germline (reference sequence).